These T cell receptor beta chains were read from a single sample in a study of T cells after posttransplantation cyclophosphamide. Libraries were prepared by immunoSEQ multiplex PCR; TCRdb keeps only in-frame clonotypes and omits some of them. This sample comprises over 20,000 clones, none seen once only. The specimen sequenced was PBMCs. These TCRs come from a man aged 50 to 59 in good health, CMV-negative, and a related stem cell transplant donor. CDR3s include the opening cysteine and the closing phenylalanine or tryptophan. D genes are given only for firm matches. Each size is once, few or many counts, or a class when the clone is expanded.

clone_size: many
cdr3_length: 14
v_call: TRBV7-3
d_call: TRBD1
cdr3_aa: CASSSRTGYNEQFF

clone_size: many
cdr3_length: 16
v_call: TRBV7-6
d_call: TRBD2
cdr3_aa: CASSRISGGSDGELFF

clone_size: many
cdr3_length: 14
v_call: TRBV5-6
d_call: TRBD1
cdr3_aa: CASSLIGQDTEAFF

clone_size: many
cdr3_length: 14
v_call: TRBV28
d_call: NA
cdr3_aa: CASSFPQGNQPQHF

clone_size: many
cdr3_length: 12
v_call: TRBV14
d_call: NA
cdr3_aa: CASSLESSGYTF

clone_size: many
cdr3_length: 13
v_call: TRBV6-1
d_call: NA
cdr3_aa: CASSELSGTEAFF

clone_size: many
cdr3_length: 13
v_call: TRBV5-1
d_call: NA
cdr3_aa: CASSFHRDTEAFF

clone_size: many
cdr3_length: 15
v_call: TRBV5-1
d_call: TRBD2
cdr3_aa: CASSLGLAGQETQYF

clone_size: many
cdr3_length: 17
v_call: TRBV27
d_call: TRBD2
cdr3_aa: CASSLSIRASGPYEQYF

clone_size: many
cdr3_length: 15
v_call: TRBV5-1
d_call: TRBD1
cdr3_aa: CASSLQGVGSTEAFF

clone_size: many
cdr3_length: 14
v_call: TRBV7-9
d_call: NA
cdr3_aa: CASSLGQGIYEQYF

clone_size: many
cdr3_length: 12
v_call: TRBV30
d_call: NA
cdr3_aa: CAWSTGGDTIYF

clone_size: many
cdr3_length: 14
v_call: TRBV15
d_call: NA
cdr3_aa: CATSRDKGVETQYF

clone_size: many
cdr3_length: 18
v_call: TRBV7-7
d_call: TRBD2
cdr3_aa: CASSQIGGGGDSTGELFF

clone_size: many
cdr3_length: 14
v_call: TRBV25-1
d_call: NA
cdr3_aa: CASREPGPGTEAFF

clone_size: many
cdr3_length: 14
v_call: TRBV9
d_call: NA
cdr3_aa: CASSVNRSPYEQYF

clone_size: many
cdr3_length: 12
v_call: TRBV7-9
d_call: NA
cdr3_aa: CASSSSTDTQYF

clone_size: many
cdr3_length: 12
v_call: TRBV7-9
d_call: NA
cdr3_aa: CASNRARETQYF